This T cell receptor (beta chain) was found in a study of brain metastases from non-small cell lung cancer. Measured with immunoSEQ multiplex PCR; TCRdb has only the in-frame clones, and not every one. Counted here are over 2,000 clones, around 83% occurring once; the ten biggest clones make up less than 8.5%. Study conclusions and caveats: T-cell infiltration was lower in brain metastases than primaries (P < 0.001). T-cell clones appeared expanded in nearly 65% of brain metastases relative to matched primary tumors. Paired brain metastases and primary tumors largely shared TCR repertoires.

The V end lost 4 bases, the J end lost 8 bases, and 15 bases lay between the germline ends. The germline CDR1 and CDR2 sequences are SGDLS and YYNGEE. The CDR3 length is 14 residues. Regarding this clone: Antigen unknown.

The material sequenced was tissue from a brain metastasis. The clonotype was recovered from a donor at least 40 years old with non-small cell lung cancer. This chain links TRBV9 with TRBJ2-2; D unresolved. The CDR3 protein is CASSTRPGWGELFF. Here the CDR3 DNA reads TGTGCCAGCAGCACCCGACCCGGTTGGGGGGAGCTGTTTTTT.